This T cell receptor (beta chain) was documented in a study of blood T cells in healthy people across ages. The study, taken as a whole, reports: A greater number of naive CD4+ cells and higher diversity distinguished long-lived donors from aged donors. Donor CMV status was unknown, possibly confounding expanded clonotype changes. While age rose, TCR beta diversity per million T cells dropped in a roughly linear way.

The second PCR ran about 6 to 12 cycles with a sample-barcoded 5' primer and J-beta primers. A single record per CDR3 protein comes from TCRdb applying MiXCR to the 5' RACE reads. The sample has about 1.6 million distinct CDR3 sequences; around 35% are singletons. They isolated at least 6 million PBMCs from each sample. Germline CDR1 reads DFQATT; CDR2 reads SNEGSKA (reference sequence). V lost 5 bases, J lost 4 bases, and 17 bases lay in between. CDR3 length: 14 amino acids. This clonotype was observed a few times. Antigen unknown. This chain joins TRBV20-1 and TRBJ1-1; D might be TRBD1 (5 bases). This sequence originates from a woman aged 25 to 45 in good health. The specimen sequenced was blood. CDR3 sequence: CSAPAGRRVTEAFF. CDR3 in DNA: TGCAGTGCTCCAGCGGGACGGCGAGTCACTGAAGCTTTCTTT.